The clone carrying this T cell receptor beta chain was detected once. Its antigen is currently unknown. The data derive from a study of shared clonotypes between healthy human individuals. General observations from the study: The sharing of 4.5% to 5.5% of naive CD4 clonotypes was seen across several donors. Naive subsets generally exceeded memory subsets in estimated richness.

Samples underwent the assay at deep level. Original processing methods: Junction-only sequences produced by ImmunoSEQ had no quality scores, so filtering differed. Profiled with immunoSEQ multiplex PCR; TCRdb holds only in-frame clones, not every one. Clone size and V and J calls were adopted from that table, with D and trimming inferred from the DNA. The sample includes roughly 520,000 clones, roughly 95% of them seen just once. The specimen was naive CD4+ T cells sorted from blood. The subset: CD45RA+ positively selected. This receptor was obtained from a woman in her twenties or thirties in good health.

As DNA, the CDR3 is TGTGCCACCAGCAGAGAAAGAGGTTACAATGAGCAGTTCTTC. Residues: CATSRERGYNEQFF. This chain joins TRBV15 and TRBJ2-1; D uncertain. Germline V gives CDR1 LNHNV, CDR2 YYDKDF (reference sequence). The CDR3 extends over 14 amino acids. V was trimmed by 0 bases and J by 4 bases, leaving 7 bases between them.